These 18 T cell receptor beta chains originate from one sample sequenced in a study of blood T cell repertoires in COVID-19. Method: immunoSEQ multiplex PCR; TCRdb's copy keeps in-frame clones and lacks some. This sample has tens of thousands of clones; 80% occur once, and the top ten carry 10% to 13%. The sample was peripheral blood. The receptors stem from a woman in her 70s with acute or convalescent COVID-19.

In DNA form, the CDR3 reads TGTGCCTGGAGGGGGACAGGGGCCGGGGAGCTGTTTTTT. This sequence encodes CAWRGTGAGELFF. The rearrangement uses TRBV30 and TRBJ2-2, with TRBD1 matching over 10 bases. Germline V gives CDR1 GTSNPN, CDR2 SVGIG (reference sequence). The CDR3 totals 13 residues. The V gene end was trimmed by 3 bases and the J gene end by 6 bases; junction bases not matched to a gene: 1.

This chain links TRBV3-1 (or the pseudogene TRBV3-2) with TRBJ1-1; D possibly corresponds to TRBD1 (6 bases). CDR1 LGHDT and CDR2 YNNKEL come from the germline V gene (reference sequence). Trimming left V 1 base short and J 7 bases short, with 16 bases between. The CDR3 spans 15 residues. This CDR3 reads CASSQGGQGRSEAFF. The CDR3 region has the DNA TGTGCCAGCAGCCAAGGGGGGCAGGGGAGAAGTGAAGCTTTCTTT.

The chain carries TRBV7-8 and TRBJ2-5; TRBD1 agrees at 11 bases. The CDR3 sequence is 18 residues long. Germline CDR1 and CDR2: SGHVS and FQNEAQ. The ends lost 5 bases at V and 1 base at J; junction bases unmatched: 12. The CDR3, as DNA: TGTGCCAGCAGCAAGGCCGGGACAGGGGGATCGGGCCAAGAGACCCAGTACTTC. Amino acids: CASSKAGTGGSGQETQYF.

This clone was counted only a few times. The rearrangement uses TRBV4-3 and TRBJ1-6; 9 bases map to TRBD1. The length of the CDR3 is 16 residues. Trimming removed 0 bases from V and 10 bases from J; junction bases left unmatched: 7. Germline V gene sequence: CDR1 LGHNA, CDR2 YSLEER. The CDR3 DNA reads as TGCGCCAGCAGCCAAGATGGGGACAGGGTGGGCTCACCCCTCCACTTT. This gives the protein CASSQDGDRVGSPLHF.

This rearrangement joins TRBV5-1 to TRBJ2-3, with 9 bases lining up with TRBD2. J lost 1 base, V lost 0 bases, and 6 bases had no gene match. CDR3 length: 17 amino acids. The germline CDR1 and CDR2 sequences are SGHRS and YFSETQ. Here the CDR3 reads CASSLAGTSTRTDTQYF. The CDR3 DNA is TGCGCCAGCAGCTTGGCCGGGACTAGCACCCGCACAGATACGCAGTATTTT.

This clone was seen only a few times. This chain joins TRBV2 and TRBJ1-6; possible D gene TRBD1, 5 bases. The length of the CDR3 is 16 residues. Germline assignment: CDR1 SNHLY and CDR2 FYNNEI. Deletions cut 5 bases from V and 5 bases from J, with 16 bases between. Here the CDR3 reads CASSIPQGKNNSPLHF. CDR3 bases: TGTGCCAGCAGTATTCCGCAGGGCAAGAATAATTCACCCCTCCACTTT. Looking up the rest from reference TRBV2 and TRBJ1-6 gives the full variable domain: EPEVTQTPSHQVTQMGQEVILRCVPISNHLYFYWYRQILGQKVEFLVSFYNNEISEKSEIFDDQFSVERPDGSNFTLKIRSTKLEDSAMYFCASSIPQGKNNSPLHFGNGTRLTVT.

The chain uses TRBV11-1 and TRBJ2-3; 7 bases fit TRBD1. Germline CDR1 is SGHAT and CDR2 is FQDESV (reference sequence). The CDR3 covers 14 residues. The trim removed 5 bases at V and 2 bases at J, leaving 4 bases unmatched. CDR3 sequence (DNA): TGTGCCAGCAGCCCAGGGACAGTCACAGATACGCAGTATTTT. Protein sequence: CASSPGTVTDTQYF.

The V and J genes are TRBV19 and TRBJ2-5; 8 bases align to TRBD2. V dropped 7 bases and J dropped 2; count of bases not matched to a gene: 6. The CDR3 extends over 14 amino acids. Germline V lookup: CDR1 LNHDA, CDR2 SQIVND (reference sequence). For the CDR3, the DNA is TGTGCCAGTAACCCGGGGGGGAAACAAGAGACCCAGTACTTC. Translated: CASNPGGKQETQYF. Together with reference TRBV19 and TRBJ2-5, the CDR3 gives the full variable domain: DGGITQSPKYLFRKEGQNVTLSCEQNLNHDAMYWYRQDPGQGLRLIYYSQIVNDFQKGDIAEGYSVSREKKESFPLTVTSAQKNPTAFYLCASNPGGKQETQYFGPGTRLLVL.

V is TRBV19 and J is TRBJ2-3; D possibly corresponds to TRBD2 (6 bases). In germline, CDR1 is LNHDA, CDR2 SQIVND (reference sequence). Trimming stripped 5 bases from V and 6 bases from J, with 15 bases between. The CDR3 runs to 14 residues. As DNA, the CDR3 is TGTGCCAGTAGTTCGGGGGAGCGGGCCGATACGCAGTATTTT. Translation: CASSSGERADTQYF.

V is TRBV5-1 and J is TRBJ1-1; no clear D. Trimming took 0 bases from V and 1 from J, leaving 7 bases between them. Germline lookup yields CDR1 SGHRS and CDR2 YFSETQ. The CDR3 is 14 amino acids. The CDR3 DNA reads as TGCGCCAGCAGCTTGGCCCCGGGGAACACTGAAGCTTTCTTT. This sequence encodes CASSLAPGNTEAFF.

V is TRBV10-3 and J is TRBJ1-1; a weak D match, TRBD1 (6 bases). V was clipped by 4 bases and J by 5 bases, with 14 bases between them. Germline-derived CDR1 and CDR2 are ENHRY and SYGVKD. The CDR3 totals 14 residues. The CDR3 sequence is CAISGIQGTTEAFF. The CDR3 DNA is TGTGCCATCAGTGGGATACAGGGTACGACTGAAGCTTTCTTT.

This clone was seen a single time. V and J are TRBV5-1 and TRBJ1-4; D is perhaps TRBD1 (6 bases). The CDR3 totals 15 residues. CDR1 is SGHRS, CDR2 YFSETQ, per germline. Trimming left V 0 bases short and J 3 bases short, with 9 bases between. Here the CDR3 reads CASSLATGSNEKLFF. The CDR3 DNA reads as TGCGCCAGCAGCTTGGCCACAGGGTCTAATGAAAAACTGTTTTTT.

The sample holds one count of this clone. The chain links TRBV4-1 to TRBJ2-7, with TRBD2 matching 11 bases. CDR3 size: 15 residues. The germline gives CDR1 MGHRA, CDR2 YSYEKL. The J segment lost 3 bases and the V segment lost 0 bases, leaving 1 base of the junction unmatched. The CDR3 loop is CASSQELAGVYEQYF. CDR3 DNA: TGCGCCAGCAGCCAAGAACTAGCGGGAGTCTACGAGCAGTACTTC.

The rearrangement uses TRBV3-1 (or the pseudogene TRBV3-2) and TRBJ2-2, with TRBD1 identical over 7 bases. Trimming at V came to 3 bases and at J to 5 bases, leaving 9 bases not matched to a gene. The CDR3 is made up of 16 amino acids. Germline V gene lookup returns CDR1 LGHDT and CDR2 YNNKEL (reference sequence). CDR3: CASSQKTGMGTGELFF. Written as DNA, the CDR3 is TGTGCCAGCAGCCAGAAGACAGGGATGGGGACCGGGGAGCTGTTTTTT.

This rearrangement joins TRBV6-2 or TRBV6-3 to TRBJ1-5; 7 bases are shared with TRBD1. CDR3 length equals 17 residues. V lost 2 bases to trimming and J lost 3 bases; unmatched junction nucleotides: 10. CDR1 is MNHEY, CDR2 SVGEGT, per germline. The DNA for the CDR3 is TGTGCCAGCAGTTACCCCCTCGGAGGGGGCGACAATCAGCCCCAGCATTTT. It translates to CASSYPLGGGDNQPQHF.

This clone was picked up a small number of times. V gene TRBV5-8 combines with J gene TRBJ1-4; 7 bases agree with TRBD1. This CDR3 is 15 amino acids long. The ends lost 3 bases at V and 0 bases at J; junction bases unmatched: 2. In germline, CDR1 is SGHTS, CDR2 YDEGEE. The DNA for the CDR3 is TGTGCCAGCAGCTCCGGACAGGCAACTAATGAAAAACTGTTTTTT. Its protein is CASSSGQATNEKLFF. The variable domain in full, with the rest retrieved from reference TRBV5-8 and TRBJ1-4, is EAGVTQSPTHLIKTRGQQATLRCSPISGHTSVYWYQQALGLGLQFLLWYDEGEERNRGNFPPRFSGRQFPNYSSELNVNALELEDSALYLCASSSGQATNEKLFFGSGTQLSVL.

This clone was recorded once. This chain links TRBV11-3 with TRBJ1-3; no firm D call. Germline lookup yields CDR1 SGHNT and CDR2 YENEEA. V lost 0 bases and J 2 bases, leaving 2 bases between the germline ends. CDR3 size: 13 residues. The CDR3 here is CASSLDAGNTIYF. The CDR3 DNA reads as TGTGCCAGCAGCTTAGACGCTGGAAACACCATATATTTT.

This clone was recorded only once. The chain is built from TRBV7-2 and TRBJ2-2; 7 nucleotides match TRBD1. Per germline, CDR1 SGHTA and CDR2 FQGNSA. Trimming removed 4 bases from V and 4 bases from J; junction bases left unmatched: 6. This CDR3 comprises 15 residues. DNA for the CDR3: TGTGCCAGCAGCTACCTTACAGGGGCCACCGGGGAGCTGTTTTTT. Amino acids: CASSYLTGATGELFF.